This T cell receptor (beta chain) was captured in a study of CD8 T cells in ankylosing spondylitis listed by TCRdb under 2017. Regarding the complete study: The study profiled T cell receptor beta repertoires in healthy donors and ankylosing spondylitis patients to find disease-linked TCR variants. In total, the full study cohort was made up of some 110 healthy donors and about two dozen ankylosing spondylitis patients. Peripheral blood was sampled, and synovial fluid was additionally collected from ankylosing spondylitis patients.

Summary of the overall study and its limitations: Some motif variants were previously reported in synovial fluid and blood of reactive arthritis patients, suggesting common disease-initiation mechanisms. A TCR beta motif of 8 or 9 highly homologous amino acid variants appeared characteristic of blood from ankylosing spondylitis patients. Significant enrichment of the disease-linked clones was reported in matched synovial fluid samples from ankylosing spondylitis patients. A CD8+ phenotype was shown by the disease-linked clones, which were found at relatively low frequencies in peripheral blood.

On this clonotype itself: The antigen it recognizes is unknown. No base-level quality is on record; no much larger clone is a single base apart.

TCRdb shows the sequencer as Illumina HiSeq 2500. Quantitative 5'-RACE with molecular barcodes was the method used to prepare the TCR beta libraries. The study's own analysis went as follows. A new computational method based on a probabilistic model of VDJ rearrangement was used to identify disease-linked TCR variants. Through fastp at Q25 and MiXCR, TCRdb rebuilt clones from the public reads, retaining in-frame beta chains. A single entry per CDR3 protein holds the most common genes and DNA from its merged rows. V and J calls and clone size were set by TCRdb, not the authors. The sample table contains a few hundred thousand distinct CDR3 sequences; only one count was recorded for less than 25% of them. The ten top clones hold 3% to 4% of the sample. This receptor was taken from a female donor with ankylosing spondylitis or in good health (not recorded which). Material for sequencing was blood, either unsorted or a sorted T cell fraction (not recorded which).

In nucleotide form, the sequence is TGCAGTGCTAGAATTCGGGCAGCCAAGAGGGAGCAGTTCTTC. Translated, it reads CSARIRAAKREQFF. The receptor chain draws on TRBV20-1 and TRBJ2-1, with an unclear D gene assignment. The CDR3, from cysteine to phenylalanine, totals 14 residues. This entry keeps only the CDR3 DNA: 42 bases, framed from base 1. Cut back by 2 bases and 10 bases, the V and J ends lie 18 bases apart. The germline V gene (reference sequence) sets CDR1 to DFQATT and CDR2 to SNEGSKA.